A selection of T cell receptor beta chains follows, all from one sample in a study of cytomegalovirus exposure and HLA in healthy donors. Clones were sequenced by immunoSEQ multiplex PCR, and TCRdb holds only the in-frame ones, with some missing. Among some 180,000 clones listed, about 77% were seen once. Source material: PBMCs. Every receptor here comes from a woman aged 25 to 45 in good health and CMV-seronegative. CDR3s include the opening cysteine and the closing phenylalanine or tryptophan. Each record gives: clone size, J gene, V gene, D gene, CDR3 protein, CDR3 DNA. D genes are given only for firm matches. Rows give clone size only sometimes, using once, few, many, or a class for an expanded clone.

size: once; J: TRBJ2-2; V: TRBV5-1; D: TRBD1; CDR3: CASSQDRAYTGELFF; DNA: TGCGCCAGCAGCCAGGACAGGGCCTACACCGGGGAGCTGTTTTTT
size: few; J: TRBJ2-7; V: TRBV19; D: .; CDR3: CASSMVGPYYEQYF; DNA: TGTGCCAGTAGTATGGTTGGGCCGTACTACGAGCAGTACTTC
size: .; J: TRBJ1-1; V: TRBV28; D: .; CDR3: CASSPGLWGTEAFF; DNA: TGTGCCAGCAGTCCGGGACTTTGGGGGACTGAAGCTTTCTTT
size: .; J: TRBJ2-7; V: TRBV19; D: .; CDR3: CASTPEGKYEQYF; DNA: TGTGCCAGTACCCCAGAGGGTAAATACGAGCAGTACTTC
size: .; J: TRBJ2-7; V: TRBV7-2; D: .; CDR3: CASSYLVGVEYEQYF; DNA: TGTGCCAGCAGCTACCTAGTGGGAGTGGAGTACGAGCAGTACTTC
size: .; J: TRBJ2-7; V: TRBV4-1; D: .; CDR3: CASSPRGRFNEQYF; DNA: TGCGCCAGCAGCCCCAGGGGTAGATTCAACGAGCAGTACTTC
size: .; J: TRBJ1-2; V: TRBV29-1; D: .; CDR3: CSGVSRELYSF; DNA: TGCAGCGGGGTGAGCAGGGAACTTTACTCATTC
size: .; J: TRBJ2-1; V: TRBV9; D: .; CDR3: CASSPGSDRNEQFF; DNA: TGTGCCAGCAGCCCGGGTTCTGATCGCAATGAGCAGTTCTTC
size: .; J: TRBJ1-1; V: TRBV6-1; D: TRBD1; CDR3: CASTWDSYTEAFF; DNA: TGTGCCAGCACCTGGGACAGTTACACTGAAGCTTTCTTT
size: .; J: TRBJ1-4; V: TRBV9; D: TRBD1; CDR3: CASSVDRGGVTNEKLFF; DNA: TGTGCCAGCAGCGTAGACAGGGGGGGAGTAACTAATGAAAAACTGTTTTTT
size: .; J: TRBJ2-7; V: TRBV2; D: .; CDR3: CASRDRPYEQYF; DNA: TGTGCCAGCAGAGACAGACCCTACGAGCAGTACTTC
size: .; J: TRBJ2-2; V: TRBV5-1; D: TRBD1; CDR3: CASSRTGFGGELFF; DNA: TGCGCCAGCAGCCGGACAGGGTTTGGCGGGGAGCTGTTTTTT
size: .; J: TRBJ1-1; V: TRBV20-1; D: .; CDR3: CSASKNTEAFF; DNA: TGCAGTGCTAGCAAGAACACTGAAGCTTTCTTT
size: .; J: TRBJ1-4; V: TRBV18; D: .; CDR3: CASSPFGGGAREKLFF; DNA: TGTGCCAGCTCACCCTTTGGAGGGGGGGCCCGAGAAAAACTGTTTTTT
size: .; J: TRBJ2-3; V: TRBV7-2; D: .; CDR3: CASTDRQASTDTQYF; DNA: TGTGCCAGCACCGATCGGCAGGCTAGCACAGATACGCAGTATTTT
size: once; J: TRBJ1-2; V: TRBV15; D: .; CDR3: CATSRDGDYGYTF; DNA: TGTGCCACCAGCAGAGATGGAGACTATGGCTACACCTTC
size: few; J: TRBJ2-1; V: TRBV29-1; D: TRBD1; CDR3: CSSTGGYYNEQFF; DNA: TGCAGCTCTACAGGGGGCTACTACAATGAGCAGTTCTTC
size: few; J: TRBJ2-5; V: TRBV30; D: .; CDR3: CAWSVLTQQETQYF; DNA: TGTGCCTGGAGTGTACTCACTCAACAAGAGACCCAGTACTTC
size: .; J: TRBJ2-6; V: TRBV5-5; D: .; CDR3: CASSSFIQNSGANVLTF; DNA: TGTGCCAGCAGCTCGTTTATACAGAACTCTGGGGCCAACGTCCTGACTTTC
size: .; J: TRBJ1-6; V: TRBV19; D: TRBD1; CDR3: CASSVDRGDNSPLHF; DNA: TGTGCCAGTAGTGTGGACAGGGGGGATAATTCACCCCTCCACTTT
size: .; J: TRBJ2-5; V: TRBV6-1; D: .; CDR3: CASSPGVRETQYF; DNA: TGTGCCAGCAGCCCCGGTGTGCGGGAGACCCAGTACTTC
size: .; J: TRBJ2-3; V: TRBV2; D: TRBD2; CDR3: CASRDTGTTRTDTQYF; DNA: TGTGCCAGCAGAGATACCGGGACTACCCGCACAGATACGCAGTATTTT
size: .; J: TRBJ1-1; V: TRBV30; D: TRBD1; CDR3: CAWSEYRQGKGTEAFF; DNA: TGTGCCTGGAGCGAATACCGACAGGGGAAGGGCACTGAAGCTTTCTTT